The rows below give T cell receptor beta chains drawn from one sample of a study of T cells in Graves' hyperthyroidism and ophthalmopathy. TCRdb independently ran MiXCR on the multiplex PCR reads; one entry per CDR3 protein. The sample lists 450,000 to 700,000 distinct CDR3 sequences, around 46% occurring once. Sequenced input: peripheral blood or thyroid tissue (not recorded which). The receptors shown here come from an adult woman with Graves' disease, either hyperthyroidism or ophthalmopathy (not recorded which). The conserved cysteine and the conserved F or W are not part of the CDR3 here. Fields, in order: J gene, V gene, CDR3 length, CDR3 protein.

TRBJ2-7,TRBV20-1,14,SARGRSASGSVVQY
TRBJ1-2,TRBV2,14,ASRGPGQGIINGYT
TRBJ2-1,TRBV11-2,10,ASSFGWREWF
TRBJ2-3,TRBV5-4,11,ASRRAFTDTQY
TRBJ2-7,TRBV25-1,11,ASSPSGGSPEY
TRBJ2-2,TRBV3-1,13,ASSHPSSRAGELF
TRBJ2-7,TRBV10-3,12,ALGATQNSYEQY
TRBJ2-5,TRBV12-3/TRBV12-4,13,ASSLRQIDQETQY
TRBJ1-2,TRBV5-1,11,ASSLEGDYGYT
TRBJ2-7,TRBV5-1,13,ASSQQGGQSYEQY
TRBJ1-6,TRBV10-3,12,AISFGQPNSPLH
TRBJ1-2,TRBV25-1,11,ASSEYVGGGYT
TRBJ1-5,TRBV5-6,13,ASSSTGLSNQPQH
TRBJ1-6,TRBV10-2,11,ASFTGGNSPLH
TRBJ2-3,TRBV20-1,9,SAKRTDTQY
TRBJ2-3,TRBV4-1,12,ASSARGGTDTQY
TRBJ2-7,TRBV29-1,12,SFRAGDRGYEQY
TRBJ2-2,TRBV20-1,10,SAGGDTGELF
TRBJ1-5,TRBV15,12,ATSRFIEGGPQH
TRBJ2-7,TRBV27,14,ASSLFPGQGVGEQY
.,TRBV7-9,12,ASSLGGRSQPQH
TRBJ1-3,TRBV7-8,15,ASSLAGRQLSGNTIY
TRBJ1-2,TRBV20-1,9,SARPVYGYT
TRBJ2-7,TRBV10-3,12,AVRSGRNDYEQY
TRBJ1-1,TRBV7-8,11,ASSPLNNPEAF
TRBJ2-2,TRBV11-2,13,ASSFRGLVAGELF
TRBJ2-5,TRBV9,14,ASSVPGSGREETQY
TRBJ2-5,TRBV7-2,15,ASSLAGTGGAKETQY
TRBJ1-1,TRBV10-3,10,AIRSLNSEAF
TRBJ2-5,TRBV6-5,13,ASRDWTGTGETQY
TRBJ2-7,TRBV20-1,12,SARARPGSYEQY
TRBJ1-6,TRBV2,10,ASNRVGSPLH
TRBJ2-7,TRBV10-2,13,ASSDRTEPLYEQY
TRBJ1-6,TRBV4-1,12,ASSQLQGNSPLH
TRBJ2-2,TRBV7-9,17,ASTPGLRPYEQYFGELF
TRBJ1-5,TRBV20-1,11,SASGPDLEPQH
TRBJ2-7,TRBV18,13,ASSPFGQTSYEQY
TRBJ2-7,TRBV20-1,11,SARDHRVYEQY
TRBJ1-2,TRBV19,13,ASTPSGTRVYGYT
TRBJ2-7,TRBV20-1,8,SAEKEEQY
TRBJ1-1,TRBV10-3,14,AISAGTGGLNTEAF
TRBJ2-5,TRBV19,10,ASSASFETQY
TRBJ1-3,TRBV2,15,ASSEGSLAGAWNTIY
TRBJ2-5,TRBV20-1,14,SADSLAGGLRETQY
TRBJ1-6,TRBV6-6,9,ASRAGTTLL
TRBJ1-5,TRBV5-1,11,ASTGGTNQPQH
TRBJ1-4,TRBV5-6,10,ASRQGPGKLF
TRBJ1-1,TRBV9,12,ASSVGDSHTEAF
TRBJ1-2,TRBV28,14,ASSLEAVTFRDGYT
TRBJ2-7,TRBV5-1,12,ASSVRDRGYEQY
TRBJ2-7,TRBV7-9,15,ASSPPLTGGIIGEQY
TRBJ2-1,TRBV29-1,11,SVSGTTSGEQF